The 13 T cell receptor beta chains reported below all come from one sample, sequenced in a study of vaccination effects on CD4 cells after COVID-19. Following culture for roughly 10 days, CD4+ T cells were isolated. The person had PCR-confirmed SARS-CoV-2 infection between March and December 2020. Each participant was administered two doses of either the BNT162b2 or the mRNA-1273 vaccine. These receptors lack a known antigen. The protocol was immunoSEQ multiplex PCR, while the TCRdb copy is restricted to in-frame clones and leaves out a portion. The sample records around 50,000 clones, about four fifths being singletons. This material consisted of CD4+ T cells from PBMCs cultured without peptide, taken after COVID-19 vaccination. The receptors derive from a human donor who had a prior SARS-CoV-2 infection.

The chain recombines TRBV6-6 with TRBJ2-7; the match to TRBD1 covers 8 bases. This CDR3 has 17 residues. Germline V gene data show CDR1 as MNHNY and CDR2 as SVGAGI (reference sequence). V lost 5 bases, J lost 4 bases, and 16 bases stayed unmatched. CDR3 residues: CASSRPRIGTGSYEQYF. The CDR3 DNA reads as TGTGCCAGCAGTCGCCCTAGAATAGGGACAGGTTCTTACGAGCAGTACTTC.

The CDR3 sequence: CASRTYSFLRGQGNYGYTF. The CDR3 region has the DNA TGCGCCAGCAGAACGTACTCGTTTCTCCGGGGACAGGGGAACTATGGCTACACCTTC. The chain recombines TRBV5-1 with TRBJ1-2; 10 bases agree with TRBD1. CDR1 and CDR2 (germline): SGHRS, YFSETQ. The ends lost 5 bases at V and 2 bases at J; junction bases unmatched: 18. The CDR3 has 19 amino acids. The full variable domain, its missing parts supplied by reference TRBV5-1 and TRBJ1-2, is KAGVTQTPRYLIKTRGQQVTLSCSPISGHRSVSWYQQTPGQGLQFLFEYFSETQRNKGNFPGRFSGRQFSNSRSEMNVSTLELGDSALYLCASRTYSFLRGQGNYGYTFGSGTRLTVV.

The chain has TRBV2 and TRBJ2-4, with 8 nucleotides matching TRBD1. Per germline, CDR1 SNHLY and CDR2 FYNNEI. The CDR3 is made up of 13 amino acids. J was trimmed by 6 bases and V by 6 bases; bases with no gene match: 4. The CDR3 loop reads CASRSGTGNIQYF. In nucleotides, the CDR3 is TGTGCCAGCAGGTCCGGGACAGGAAACATTCAGTACTTC.

V and J are TRBV5-1 and TRBJ2-7, with D tentatively TRBD2 (5 bases). Germline values: CDR1 SGHRS, CDR2 YFSETQ. The CDR3 totals 14 residues. V lost 3 bases and J lost 7, with 17 bases in between. The CDR3 is CASSSADFTREQYF. The CDR3 bases are TGCGCCAGCAGCTCGGCTGACTTTACTAGGGAGCAGTACTTC.

The chain has TRBV5-8 and TRBJ2-7, with TRBD2 as a possible D gene (5 bases). V shed 3 bases and J shed 0 bases, with 16 bases lying between them. Germline V lookup: CDR1 SGHTS, CDR2 YDEGEE. This CDR3 is built from 16 residues. The CDR3 DNA is TGTGCCAGCAGCTCGGGGTATTGGACGGGCTCCTACGAGCAGTACTTC. Its protein is CASSSGYWTGSYEQYF.

By sample share, this clone is hyperexpanded. The CDR3 DNA sequence: TGTGCCAGCAGCACTAAAAAGGGAGACACTGAAGCTTTCTTT. Translated: CASSTKKGDTEAFF. The chain couples TRBV5-4 to TRBJ1-1, with D unclear. Germline V gene lookup returns CDR1 SGHNT and CDR2 YYREEE (reference sequence). CDR3 size: 14 residues. The V and J ends lost 4 bases and 3 bases respectively, with 13 bases between them.

The chain recombines TRBV24-1 with TRBJ1-2; D not certain. With 9 bases removed from V and 6 bases from J, the gap between germline ends came to 16 bases. CDR1 is KGHDR and CDR2 is SFDVKD in the germline V gene. The CDR3 is 13 residues long. Here the CDR3 DNA reads TGTGCCACCTCGGGCAGAATGATGGATGGCTACACCTTC. Its translation: CATSGRMMDGYTF.

The rearrangement joins TRBV7-9 to TRBJ1-4; no clear D gene. V lost 1 base, J lost 10 bases, and 13 bases lay in between. CDR3 size: 14 residues. Per germline, CDR1 SEHNR and CDR2 FQNEAQ (reference sequence). The CDR3 nucleotides are TGTGCCAGCAGCTTAGTAGAAGGAGGTGGAAAACTGTTTTTT. Amino acid sequence: CASSLVEGGGKLFF. Based on the CDR3 plus reference TRBV7-9 and TRBJ1-4, the full variable domain is DTGVSQNPRHKITKRGQNVTFRCDPISEHNRLYWYRQTLGQGPEFLTYFQNEAQLEKSRLLSDRFSAERPKGSFSTLEIQRTEQGDSAMYLCASSLVEGGGKLFFGSGTQLSVL.

This chain uses TRBV5-1 with TRBJ1-2, with D possibly being TRBD1 (5 bases). Germline lookup yields CDR1 SGHRS and CDR2 YFSETQ. The CDR3 sequence is 13 residues long. Trimming took off 2 bases at V and 2 bases at J, with 7 bases between the two ends. CDR3 sequence: CASSLQENYGYTF. CDR3 in DNA: TGCGCCAGCAGCTTACAGGAAAACTATGGCTACACCTTC.

This clone came up a few times. The rearrangement uses TRBV19 and TRBJ2-7; D possibly corresponds to TRBD1 (6 bases). The CDR3 has 14 amino acids. V was shortened by 5 bases and J by 3 bases, with 14 bases between the two germline ends. Per the germline V gene, CDR1 is LNHDA and CDR2 is SQIVND (reference sequence). DNA of the CDR3: TGTGCCAGTAGTCGGGACAATAGCCTCTACGAGCAGTACTTC. This sequence encodes CASSRDNSLYEQYF.

This clone has just a few counts. The chain joins TRBV10-3 to TRBJ2-4; TRBD1 matches 8 bases. Germline CDR1 reads ENHRY; CDR2 reads SYGVKD. The junction had 0 bases not matched to a gene; V was cut back by 0 bases and J by 5 bases. The length of the CDR3 is 14 residues. This CDR3 is CAISESGQENIQYF. In DNA form, the CDR3 reads TGTGCCATCAGTGAGTCGGGACAGGAAAACATTCAGTACTTC.

This chain joins TRBV5-1 and TRBJ2-3; 7 bases are a match to TRBD2. This CDR3 contains 17 residues. Unmatched junction bases numbered 12, after V lost 4 bases and J lost 1 base. From germline, CDR1 is SGHRS and CDR2 YFSETQ. CDR3 sequence (DNA): TGCGCCAGCAGCGGGTCTTTTTGGGGAGGGGGCACAGATACGCAGTATTTT. This codes for CASSGSFWGGGTDTQYF. The full variable domain, in which reference TRBV5-1 and TRBJ2-3 provide the parts outside the CDR3, is KAGVTQTPRYLIKTRGQQVTLSCSPISGHRSVSWYQQTPGQGLQFLFEYFSETQRNKGNFPGRFSGRQFSNSRSEMNVSTLELGDSALYLCASSGSFWGGGTDTQYFGPGTRLTVL.

There are a few counts of this clone. The chain carries TRBV3-1 (or the pseudogene TRBV3-2) and TRBJ1-4; the D gene is possibly TRBD1 (5 bases). The ends were cut back, 0 bases at V and 4 bases at J, with 12 bases in the middle. This CDR3 comprises 16 residues. CDR1 is LGHDT and CDR2 is YNNKEL in the germline V gene (reference sequence). The DNA of the CDR3 is TGTGCCAGCAGCCAAGATCGGGGCGGTGATAATGAAAAACTGTTTTTT. Encoded protein: CASSQDRGGDNEKLFF.